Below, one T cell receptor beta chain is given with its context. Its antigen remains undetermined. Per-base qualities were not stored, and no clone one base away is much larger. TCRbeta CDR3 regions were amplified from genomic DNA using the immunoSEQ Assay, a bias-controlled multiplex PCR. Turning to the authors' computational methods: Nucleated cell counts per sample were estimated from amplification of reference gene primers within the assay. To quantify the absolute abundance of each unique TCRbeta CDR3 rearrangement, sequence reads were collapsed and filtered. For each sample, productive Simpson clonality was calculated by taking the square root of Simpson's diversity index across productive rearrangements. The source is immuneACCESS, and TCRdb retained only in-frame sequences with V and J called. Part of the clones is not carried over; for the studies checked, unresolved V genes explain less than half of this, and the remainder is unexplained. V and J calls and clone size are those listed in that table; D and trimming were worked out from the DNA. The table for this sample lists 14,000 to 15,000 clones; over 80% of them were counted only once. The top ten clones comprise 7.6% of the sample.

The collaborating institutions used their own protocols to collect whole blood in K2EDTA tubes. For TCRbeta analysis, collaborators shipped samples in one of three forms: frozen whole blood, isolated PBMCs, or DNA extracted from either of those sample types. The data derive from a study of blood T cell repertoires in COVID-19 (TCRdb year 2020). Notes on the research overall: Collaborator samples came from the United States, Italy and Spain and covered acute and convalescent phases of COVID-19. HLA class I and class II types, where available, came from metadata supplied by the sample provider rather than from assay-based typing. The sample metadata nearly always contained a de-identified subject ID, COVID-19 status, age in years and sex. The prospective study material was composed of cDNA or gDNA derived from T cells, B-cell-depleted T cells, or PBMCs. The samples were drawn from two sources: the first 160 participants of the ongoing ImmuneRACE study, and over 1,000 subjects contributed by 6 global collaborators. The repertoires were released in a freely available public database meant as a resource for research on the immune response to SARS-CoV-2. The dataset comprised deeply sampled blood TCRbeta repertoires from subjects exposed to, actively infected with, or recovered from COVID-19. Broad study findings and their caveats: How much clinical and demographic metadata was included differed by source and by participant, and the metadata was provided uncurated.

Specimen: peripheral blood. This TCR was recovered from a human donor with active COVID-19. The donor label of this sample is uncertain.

The nucleotides are TGCGCCAGCAGTGATGCGGGAGGCGTTTTGAAGACCCAGTACTTC. It codes for CASSDAGGVLKTQYF. The chain is assembled from TRBV10-2 and TRBJ2-5; TRBD2 aligns with 8 central bases. From the cysteine up to the phenylalanine, the CDR3 has a length of 15 residues. Only the CDR3 portion is preserved as DNA: 45 bases, with reading frame beginning at the first base. Compared with germline, V lacks 3 bases and J lacks 6 bases; bases without a gene match: 9. Via the germline V gene, CDR1 is WSHSY and CDR2 SAAADI.